Shown below are 29 T cell receptor beta chains from a single sample sequenced in a study of OX40 agonist ivuxolimab in advanced cancers. Assay used: immunoSEQ multiplex PCR; TCRdb lists only in-frame clones, some missing. Here the sample spans over 150,000 clones, 85% to 95% being singletons. Sequencing used CD4+ or CD8+ T cells sorted from blood, obtained in a trial of the OX40 agonist ivuxolimab. These receptors originate from an adult with an advanced solid tumor such as melanoma, head and neck, liver or kidney cancer.

This rearrangement joins TRBV21-1 to TRBJ1-4. TRBV21-1 constitutes a pseudogene. The CDR3 length is 15 residues. CDR3 DNA sequence: TGTGCCAGCAGCAAATGGGAGGGGCTGAGGGAAAAACTGTTTTTT. Its protein is CASSKWEGLREKLFF.

The rearrangement links TRBV5-1 to TRBJ1-6; TRBD1 matches at 10 bases. The J segment lost 6 bases and the V segment lost 0 bases, leaving 6 bases of the junction unmatched. The CDR3 runs 17 residues. The germline V gene encodes CDR1 SGHRS and CDR2 YFSETQ. In nucleotides, the CDR3 is TGCGCCAGCAGCTTGGACCCCCGGGACAGGGGTAATTCACCCCTCCACTTT. It codes for CASSLDPRDRGNSPLHF.

The V gene is TRBV6-5, the J gene TRBJ2-7; 9 bases are a match to TRBD1. With 2 bases clipped from V and 4 bases from J, the junction kept 6 bases outside the gene matches. This CDR3 has 15 amino acids. The germline CDR1 and CDR2 sequences are MNHEY and SVGAGI. The CDR3 region has the DNA TGTGCCAGCAGTTACGCCCCGGGACAGGGTTACGAGCAGTACTTC. Its protein product is CASSYAPGQGYEQYF.

The chain employs TRBV18 and TRBJ1-4; D call uncertain. The CDR3 length is 15 residues. The V gene lost 5 bases and the J gene lost 0 bases, with 10 bases spanning the gap. CDR1 is KGHSH and CDR2 is LQKENI in the germline V gene. Here the CDR3 DNA reads TGTGCCAGCTCATCTTACACGACAACTAATGAAAAACTGTTTTTT. Its protein is CASSSYTTTNEKLFF.

The rearrangement joins TRBV5-5 to TRBJ2-3; 10 bases agree with TRBD1. The ends lost 5 bases at V and 1 base at J; junction bases unmatched: 7. Germline V gene lookup returns CDR1 SGHKS and CDR2 YYEKEE (reference sequence). The CDR3 contains 16 residues. CDR3 DNA sequence: TGTGCCAGCAGGACGACAGGGGGCGCAGGCACAGATACGCAGTATTTT. Its protein product is CASRTTGGAGTDTQYF.

The rearrangement uses TRBV19 and TRBJ1-1; D is unclear. The CDR3 runs 14 residues. CDR1 and CDR2 (germline): LNHDA, SQIVND (reference sequence). Trimming shortened V by 7 bases and J by 1 base, and 13 bases separated the two germline ends. The CDR3 loop is CASTGDAANTEAFF. CDR3 in DNA: TGTGCCAGTACAGGAGACGCGGCGAACACTGAAGCTTTCTTT.

This clone was seen only once. The V and J genes are TRBV5-4 and TRBJ1-2; 7 bases match TRBD1. Germline V gene lookup returns CDR1 SGHNT and CDR2 YYREEE (reference sequence). With V trimmed by 2 bases and J by 6 bases, 10 bases remained unmatched. This CDR3 has 15 amino acids. The CDR3 DNA sequence: TGTGCCAGCAGCTTTGACAGGGTAAGGGTGGATGGCTACACCTTC. Amino acids: CASSFDRVRVDGYTF.

J is TRBJ2-3 and V is TRBV27; D perhaps matches TRBD1 (6 bases). V was trimmed by 7 bases and J by 7 bases, leaving 21 bases between them. This CDR3 spans 15 amino acids. Germline V CDR1 and CDR2: MNHEY, SMNVEV (reference sequence). This chain's CDR3 is CASTTGSTGGYTQYF. CDR3 DNA: TGTGCCAGCACCACAGGGAGCACGGGCGGATATACGCAGTATTTT.

V and J are TRBV7-2 and TRBJ2-7; perhaps TRBD1 as D (6 bases). The CDR3 totals 15 residues. The germline CDR1 and CDR2 sequences are SGHTA and FQGNSA. With 1 base removed from V and 5 bases from J, the gap between germline ends came to 15 bases. The CDR3 loop reads CASSLESGRGHEQYF. In nucleotides, the CDR3 is TGTGCCAGCAGCTTAGAGAGCGGCAGGGGCCACGAGCAGTACTTC.

The CDR3 nucleotides are TGTGCCATCAGTAGGGGGCTCGGAAACACCATATATTTT. Protein sequence: CAISRGLGNTIYF. This chain uses TRBV10-3 with TRBJ1-3; 7 bases align to TRBD1. Germline V gives CDR1 ENHRY, CDR2 SYGVKD. V was clipped by 5 bases and J by 4 bases; unmatched bases: 2. This CDR3 has 13 amino acids.

This chain joins TRBV7-9 and TRBJ2-1, with 8 nucleotides matching TRBD2. The V gene's germline CDR1 is SEHNR and CDR2 FQNEAQ (reference sequence). After removal of 4 bases from V and 4 bases from J, the junction contained 9 bases not matched to a gene. The CDR3 spans 16 residues. The CDR3 nucleotides are TGTGCCAGCAGCTCTCTTCTTAGCGGGGAATACAATGAGCAGTTCTTC. Amino acid sequence: CASSSLLSGEYNEQFF.

Comments on this clone: The same CDR3 arises from other DNA sequences in this sample as well. The rearrangement joins TRBV5-1 to TRBJ2-7, with 12 nucleotides matching TRBD1. This CDR3 contains 15 residues. V dropped 0 bases and J dropped 4; count of bases not matched to a gene: 2. The germline gives CDR1 SGHRS, CDR2 YFSETQ. CDR3 loop: CASSLEGQGAYEQYF. As DNA, the CDR3 is TGCGCCAGCAGCTTGGAGGGACAGGGGGCATACGAGCAGTACTTC.

The chain joins TRBV7-9 to TRBJ1-2; D is unresolved. Germline assignment: CDR1 SEHNR and CDR2 FQNEAQ (reference sequence). The CDR3 length is 14 residues. V gave up 1 base and J gave up 2 bases, with 8 bases separating them. CDR3 loop: CASSLEDGNYGYTF. The CDR3 coding sequence is TGTGCCAGCAGCTTAGAGGACGGGAACTATGGCTACACCTTC.

V is TRBV28 and J is TRBJ1-1, with D perhaps TRBD1 (5 bases). Germline CDR1 and CDR2: MDHEN and SYDVKM. There are 17 residues in the CDR3. V lost 4 bases, J lost 4 bases, and 22 bases lay in between. The CDR3, as DNA: TGTGCCAGCAGTTGGCACATCAGGGAGGGTCGGGGCACTGAAGCTTTCTTT. Protein product: CASSWHIREGRGTEAFF.

This chain uses TRBV19 with TRBJ2-2, with D tentatively TRBD2 (6 bases). Germline V gives CDR1 LNHDA, CDR2 SQIVND (reference sequence). The CDR3 is 15 amino acids. V lost 6 bases and J 1 base, leaving 12 bases between the germline ends. CDR3 loop: CASSGRRGNTGELFF. The CDR3 DNA is TGTGCCAGTAGCGGGAGAAGGGGGAACACCGGGGAGCTGTTTTTT.

The chain links TRBV29-1 to TRBJ2-7; TRBD1 aligns across 10 bases. Germline CDR1 is SQVTM and CDR2 is ANQGSEA. J was trimmed by 2 bases and V by 4 bases; bases with no gene match: 2. The CDR3 has 13 amino acids. CDR3 nucleotides: TGCAGCGTTGGGACAGGGGGGCCCTACGAGCAGTACTTC. Translation: CSVGTGGPYEQYF.

This clone was found once. The chain recombines TRBV5-4 with TRBJ2-1; D is uncertain. Germline CDR1 and CDR2: SGHNT and YYREEE (reference sequence). V was clipped by 0 bases and J by 4 bases, with 11 bases between them. CDR3 length equals 15 residues. CDR3 residues: CASSLESGMYNEQFF. The CDR3 bases are TGTGCCAGCAGCTTGGAGTCGGGTATGTACAATGAGCAGTTCTTC. The whole variable domain, remainder taken from reference TRBV5-4 and TRBJ2-1, is ETGVTQSPTHLIKTRGQQVTLRCSSQSGHNTVSWYQQALGQGPQFIFQYYREEENGRGNFPPRFSGLQFPNYSSELNVNALELDDSALYLCASSLESGMYNEQFFGPGTRLTVL.

The CDR3 loop reads CASTPLERLAGGQETQYF. The CDR3 DNA reads as TGTGCCAGCACACCACTCGAGAGACTAGCGGGGGGTCAAGAGACCCAGTACTTC. The chain joins TRBV5-4 to TRBJ2-5; 13 bases agree with TRBD2. J was trimmed by 2 bases and V by 6 bases; bases with no gene match: 13. CDR1 is SGHNT, CDR2 YYREEE, per germline (reference sequence). The CDR3 is made up of 18 amino acids.

V and J are TRBV4-3 and TRBJ1-1; weak D call: TRBD1 (5 bases). Germline V CDR1 and CDR2: LGHNA, YSLEER. Between the trimmed V and J ends, which lost 1 base and 4 bases, there was a span of 19 bases. CDR3 length: 17 residues. CDR3 coding DNA: TGCGCCAGCAGCCAAGTACGTCGGGACCGCTTCCGCACTGAAGCTTTCTTT. It translates to CASSQVRRDRFRTEAFF.

This clone was observed a single time. V usage is TRBV11-2 and J usage is TRBJ2-7; 10 nucleotides line up with TRBD2. This CDR3 is built from 14 residues. Germline lookup yields CDR1 SGHAT and CDR2 FQNNGV. V lost 5 bases to trimming and J lost 4 bases; unmatched junction nucleotides: 5. Here the CDR3 DNA reads TGTGCCAGCAGCCGCCTGGGACTAGCGTACGAGCAGTACTTC. Translated, it gives CASSRLGLAYEQYF.

J is TRBJ2-3 and V is TRBV29-1; 9 nucleotides align to TRBD2. Germline CDR1 is SQVTM and CDR2 is ANQGSEA. V lost 4 bases, J lost 0 bases, and 5 bases stayed unmatched. This CDR3 is built from 15 residues. The CDR3 sequence: CSVVGGLASTDTQYF. The CDR3 bases are TGCAGCGTTGTTGGAGGACTAGCGAGCACAGATACGCAGTATTTT.

V is TRBV7-2 and J is TRBJ2-7; D assignment may be TRBD1 or TRBD2 (5 bases each). This CDR3 is built from 12 residues. The germline CDR1 and CDR2 sequences are SGHTA and FQGNSA. Between the trimmed V and J ends, which lost 8 bases and 0 bases, there was a span of 8 bases. CDR3 nucleotides: TGTGCCAGCGGGGGAAGCTCCTACGAGCAGTACTTC. Translating it yields CASGGSSYEQYF.

The chain couples TRBV28 to TRBJ2-1; D is possibly TRBD1 (5 bases). CDR1 and CDR2 (germline): MDHEN, SYDVKM. There are 16 residues in the CDR3. The V end lost 5 bases, the J end lost 1 base, and 15 bases lay between the germline ends. CDR3 DNA: TGTGCCAGCAGTCGTGTCTGGGGCAAATCCTACAATGAGCAGTTCTTC. Residues: CASSRVWGKSYNEQFF.

The rearrangement joins TRBV23-1 to TRBJ1-1; D remains ambiguous. TRBV23-1 is an ORF; its function is uncertain. Trimming took off 6 bases at V and 0 bases at J, with 14 bases between the two ends. This CDR3 is 15 amino acids long. The CDR3 is CASSLPFTVNTEAFF. CDR3 in DNA: TGCGCCAGCAGCCTCCCTTTTACAGTGAACACTGAAGCTTTCTTT.

The chain is built from TRBV4-1 and TRBJ2-7; TRBD1 matches 8 bases. V lost 3 bases and J lost 4; bases outside the gene matches: 5. CDR3 length: 14 amino acids. Germline V gives CDR1 MGHRA, CDR2 YSYEKL. DNA for the CDR3: TGCGCCAGCAGCCAGGGGCAGGGGGCGTACGAGCAGTACTTC. Translating it yields CASSQGQGAYEQYF.

The chain carries TRBV7-3 and TRBJ1-1; D uncertain. V shed 5 bases and J shed 0 bases, with 7 bases lying between them. The CDR3 spans 13 residues. Germline V lookup: CDR1 SGHTA, CDR2 FQGTGA. CDR3 in DNA: TGTGCCAGCAGCCCGGGCTTGAACACTGAAGCTTTCTTT. Encoded protein: CASSPGLNTEAFF.

The rearrangement links TRBV19 to TRBJ1-2, with D maybe TRBD1 (6 bases). Trimming stripped 8 bases from V and 0 bases from J, with 16 bases between. CDR1 LNHDA and CDR2 SQIVND come from the germline V gene (reference sequence). This CDR3 comprises 15 residues. The CDR3 DNA reads TGTGCCAGTCTCGACCCGGGGGCCGCTAACTATGGCTACACCTTC. Translated, it gives CASLDPGAANYGYTF.

This clone showed up just a few times. The V and J genes are TRBV28 and TRBJ2-1; D is uncertain. The CDR3 runs to 12 residues. Germline values: CDR1 MDHEN, CDR2 SYDVKM. The V end was cut by 7 bases, the J end by 10 bases, with 14 bases between. CDR3 in DNA: TGTGCCAGCACCAAAATCTTGGAGGAGCAGTTCTTC. Its protein product is CASTKILEEQFF.

The genes are TRBV11-2 and TRBJ1-2; tentative D call: TRBD1 (5 bases). V was trimmed by 5 bases and J by 2 bases, leaving 12 bases between them. CDR3 size: 14 residues. The germline V gene has CDR1 SGHAT and CDR2 FQNNGV. The CDR3 DNA reads TGTGCCAGCAGCGGTCGGGGGTGGAACTATGGCTACACCTTC. Translating it yields CASSGRGWNYGYTF.